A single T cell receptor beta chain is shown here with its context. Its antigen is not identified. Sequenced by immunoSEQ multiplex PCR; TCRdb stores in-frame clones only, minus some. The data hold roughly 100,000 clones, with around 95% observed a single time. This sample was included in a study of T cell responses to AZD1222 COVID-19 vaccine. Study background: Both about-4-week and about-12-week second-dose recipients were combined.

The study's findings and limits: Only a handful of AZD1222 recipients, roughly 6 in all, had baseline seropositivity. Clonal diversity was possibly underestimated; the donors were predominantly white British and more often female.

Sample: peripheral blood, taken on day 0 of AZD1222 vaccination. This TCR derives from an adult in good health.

The CDR3 sequence is CSVEDLWGQGGPSGNTIYF. CDR3 nucleotide sequence: TGCAGCGTTGAAGATCTATGGGGACAAGGGGGTCCCTCTGGAAACACCATATATTTT. This chain joins TRBV29-1 and TRBJ1-3; D possibly corresponds to TRBD1 (6 bases). Germline V gives CDR1 SQVTM, CDR2 ANQGSEA. V was trimmed by 0 bases and J by 0 bases, leaving 21 bases between them. The CDR3 sequence is 19 residues long.